This TCR beta chain was retrieved from a study of blood T cell repertoires in COVID-19. The CDR3 is made up of 14 amino acids. Germline values: CDR1 SGHRS, CDR2 YFSETQ. Repertoires were generated with immunoSEQ multiplex PCR, while TCRdb's copy carries only in-frame clones and drops some. The repertoire holds under 100,000 clones, 65% to 85% seen once, with 15% to 20% in the top ten. Comments on this clone: One end of the junction is discordant with germline, which a read error may explain. Distinct nucleotide sequences in the sample also encode this CDR3.

The sequencing sample was made of peripheral blood. The sequence was collected from an older woman with acute or convalescent COVID-19. The chain combines TRBV5-1 with TRBJ2-7, with D perhaps TRBD2 (7 bases). CDR3 bases: TGCGCCAGCAGCTCGACGGGGGGCTCCGGTATGCTGGACTTC. It specifies CASSSTGGSGMLDF.